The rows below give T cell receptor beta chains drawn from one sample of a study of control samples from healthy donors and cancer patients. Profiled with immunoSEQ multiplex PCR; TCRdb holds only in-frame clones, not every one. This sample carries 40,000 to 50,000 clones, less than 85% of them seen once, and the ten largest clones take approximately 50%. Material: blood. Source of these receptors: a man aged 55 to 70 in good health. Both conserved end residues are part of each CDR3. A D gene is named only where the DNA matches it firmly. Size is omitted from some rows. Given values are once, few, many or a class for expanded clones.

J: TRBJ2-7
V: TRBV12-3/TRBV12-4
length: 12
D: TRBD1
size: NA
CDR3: CASRQGAGEQYF
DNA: TGTGCCAGCAGACAGGGGGCCGGCGAGCAGTACTTC

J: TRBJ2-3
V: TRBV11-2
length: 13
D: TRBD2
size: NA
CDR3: CASSYTSDTTQYF
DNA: TGTGCCAGCAGCTACACTAGCGACACAACGCAGTATTTT

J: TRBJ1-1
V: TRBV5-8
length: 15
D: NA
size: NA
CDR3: CASSATRIVGTEAFF
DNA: TGTGCCAGCAGCGCAACAAGAATCGTGGGCACTGAAGCTTTCTTT

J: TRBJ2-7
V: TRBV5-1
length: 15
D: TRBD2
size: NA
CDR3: CASSPSSGSMYEQYF
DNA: TGCGCCAGCAGCCCCTCTAGCGGGAGTATGTACGAGCAGTACTTC

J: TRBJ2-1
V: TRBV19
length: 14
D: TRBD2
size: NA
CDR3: CASSAPGGLNEQFF
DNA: TGTGCCAGTAGTGCACCGGGGGGGCTCAATGAGCAGTTCTTC

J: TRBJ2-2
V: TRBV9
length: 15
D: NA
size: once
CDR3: CASSVDRTNTGELFF
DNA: TGTGCCAGCAGCGTCGACAGGACGAACACCGGGGAGCTGTTTTTT

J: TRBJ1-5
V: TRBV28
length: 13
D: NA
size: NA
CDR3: CASTPWGNQPQHF
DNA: TGTGCCAGCACCCCCTGGGGTAATCAGCCCCAGCATTTT

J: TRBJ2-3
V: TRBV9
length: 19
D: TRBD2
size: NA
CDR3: CASSVGLAGGVDSTDTQYF
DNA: TGTGCCAGCAGCGTGGGACTAGCGGGAGGGGTGGATAGCACAGATACGCAGTATTTT

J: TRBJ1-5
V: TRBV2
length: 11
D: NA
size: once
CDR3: CASRGGQPQHF
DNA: TGTGCCAGCAGGGGTGGGCAGCCCCAGCATTTT

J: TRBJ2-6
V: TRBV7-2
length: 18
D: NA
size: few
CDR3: CASSLAQQRMGGANVLTF
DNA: TGTGCCAGCAGCTTAGCGCAACAGCGAATGGGTGGGGCCAACGTCCTGACTTTC

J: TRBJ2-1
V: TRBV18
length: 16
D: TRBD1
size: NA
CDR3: CASSSRTGRSYNEQFF
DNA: TGTGCCAGCTCATCTCGGACAGGCCGCTCCTACAATGAGCAGTTCTTC

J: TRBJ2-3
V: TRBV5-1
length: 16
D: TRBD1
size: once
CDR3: CASSPLSQGGTDTQYF
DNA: TGCGCCAGCAGCCCCTTAAGCCAGGGGGGCACAGATACGCAGTATTTT

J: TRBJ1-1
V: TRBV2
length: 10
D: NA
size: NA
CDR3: CASLNTEAFF
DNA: TGTGCCAGCCTGAACACTGAAGCTTTCTTT

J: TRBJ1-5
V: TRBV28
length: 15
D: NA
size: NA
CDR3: CASSLLGVANQPQHF
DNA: TGTGCCAGCAGTTTATTGGGCGTAGCCAATCAGCCCCAGCATTTT

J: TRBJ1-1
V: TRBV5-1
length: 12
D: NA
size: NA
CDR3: CASSPGGLEGFF
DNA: TGCGCCAGCAGCCCCGGGGGGCTGGAGGGTTTCTTT

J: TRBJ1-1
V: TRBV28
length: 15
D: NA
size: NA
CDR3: CASSLAGGGFTEAFF
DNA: TGTGCCAGCAGTTTGGCGGGGGGCGGTTTTACTGAAGCTTTCTTT

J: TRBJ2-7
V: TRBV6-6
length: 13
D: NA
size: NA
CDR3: CASSYNRVGEQYF
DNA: TGTGCCAGCAGTTATAATAGGGTAGGCGAGCAGTACTTC

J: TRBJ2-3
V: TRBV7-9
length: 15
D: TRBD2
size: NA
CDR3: CASSRTSVGSDTQYF
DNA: TGTGCCAGCAGCCGCACTAGCGTGGGTTCAGATACGCAGTATTTT

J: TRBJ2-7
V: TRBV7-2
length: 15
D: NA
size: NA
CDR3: CASSHSITGGYEQYF
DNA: TGTGCCAGCAGCCATAGTATTACTGGAGGCTACGAGCAGTACTTC

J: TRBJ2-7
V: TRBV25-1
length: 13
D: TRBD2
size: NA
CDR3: CASSSGGRDEQYF
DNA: TGTGCCAGCAGTAGCGGGGGGCGAGACGAGCAGTACTTC

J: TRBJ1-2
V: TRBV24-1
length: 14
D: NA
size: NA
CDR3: CATSAGDGNYGYTF
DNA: TGTGCCACCAGTGCCGGGGACGGAAACTATGGCTACACCTTC

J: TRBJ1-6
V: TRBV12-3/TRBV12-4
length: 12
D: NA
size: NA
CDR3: CASSLMNSPLHF
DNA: TGTGCCAGCAGTTTAATGAATTCACCCCTCCACTTT

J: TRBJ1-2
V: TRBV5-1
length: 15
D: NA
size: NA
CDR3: CASSLEGTSLYGYTF
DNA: TGCGCCAGCAGCTTGGAAGGGACATCCCTCTATGGCTACACCTTC

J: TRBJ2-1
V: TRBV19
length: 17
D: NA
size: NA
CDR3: CASSISVRDSSYNEQFF
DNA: TGTGCCAGTAGTATTAGTGTTCGGGATAGCTCCTACAATGAGCAGTTCTTC

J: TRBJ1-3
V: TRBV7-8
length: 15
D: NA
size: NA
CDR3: CASSSSTAFGNTIYF
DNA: TGTGCCAGCAGCTCCTCGACAGCATTTGGAAACACCATATATTTT

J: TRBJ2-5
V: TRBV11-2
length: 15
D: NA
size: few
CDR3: CASSLAAVRRETQYF
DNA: TGTGCCAGCAGCTTAGCGGCGGTTAGGAGGGAGACCCAGTACTTC

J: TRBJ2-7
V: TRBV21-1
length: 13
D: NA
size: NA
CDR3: CASSKWEEYEQYF
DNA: TGTGCCAGCAGCAAATGGGAGGAGTACGAGCAGTACTTC

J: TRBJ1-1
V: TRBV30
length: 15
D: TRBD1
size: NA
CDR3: CAWSEGDRRNTEAFF
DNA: TGTGCCTGGAGTGAAGGGGACAGAAGGAACACTGAAGCTTTCTTT

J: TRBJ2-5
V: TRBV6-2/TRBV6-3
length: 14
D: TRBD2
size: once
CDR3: CASSRGGAGETQYF
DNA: TGTGCCAGCAGTCGCGGGGGGGCGGGCGAGACCCAGTACTTC

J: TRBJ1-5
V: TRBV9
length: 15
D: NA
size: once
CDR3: CASSVGPNSNQPQHF
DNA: TGTGCCAGCAGCGTAGGACCGAATAGCAATCAGCCCCAGCATTTT

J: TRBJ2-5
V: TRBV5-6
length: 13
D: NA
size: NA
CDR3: CASSFRSQETQYF
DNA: TGTGCCAGCAGCTTCAGGTCCCAAGAGACCCAGTACTTC

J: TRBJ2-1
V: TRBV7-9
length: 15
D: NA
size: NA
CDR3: CASSLVGGLWDEQFF
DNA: TGTGCCAGCAGCTTAGTGGGCGGCCTCTGGGATGAGCAGTTCTTC

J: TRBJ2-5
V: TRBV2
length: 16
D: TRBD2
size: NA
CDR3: CASSATSGGPQETQYF
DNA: TGTGCCAGCAGCGCCACTAGCGGGGGGCCCCAAGAGACCCAGTACTTC

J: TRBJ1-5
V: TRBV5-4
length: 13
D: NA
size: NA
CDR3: CASSLGVGQPQHF
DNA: TGTGCCAGCAGCTTGGGGGTCGGGCAGCCCCAGCATTTT

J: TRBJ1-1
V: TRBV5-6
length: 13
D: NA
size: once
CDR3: CASSFSVGAEAFF
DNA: TGTGCCAGCAGCTTCTCCGTAGGGGCTGAAGCTTTCTTT

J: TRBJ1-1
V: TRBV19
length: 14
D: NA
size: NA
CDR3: CASSPTAGNTEAFF
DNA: TGTGCCAGTAGTCCGACCGCTGGGAACACTGAAGCTTTCTTT

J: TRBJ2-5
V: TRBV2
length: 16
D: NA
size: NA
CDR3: CASSGRTFRSQETQYF
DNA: TGTGCCAGCAGTGGCAGGACATTCAGGTCCCAAGAGACCCAGTACTTC